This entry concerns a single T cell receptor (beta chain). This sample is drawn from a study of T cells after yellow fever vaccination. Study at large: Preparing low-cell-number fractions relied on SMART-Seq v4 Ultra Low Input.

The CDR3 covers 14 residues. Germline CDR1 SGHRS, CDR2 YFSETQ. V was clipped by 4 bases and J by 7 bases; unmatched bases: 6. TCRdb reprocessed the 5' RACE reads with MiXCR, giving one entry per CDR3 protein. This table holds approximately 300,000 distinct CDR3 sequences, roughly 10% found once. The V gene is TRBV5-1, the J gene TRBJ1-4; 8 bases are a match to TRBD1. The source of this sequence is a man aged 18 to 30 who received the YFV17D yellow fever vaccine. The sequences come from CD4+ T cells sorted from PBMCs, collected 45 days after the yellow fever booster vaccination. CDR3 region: CASSMTGVSEKLFF. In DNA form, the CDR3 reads TGCGCCAGCAGCATGACAGGGGTTAGTGAAAAACTGTTTTTT.